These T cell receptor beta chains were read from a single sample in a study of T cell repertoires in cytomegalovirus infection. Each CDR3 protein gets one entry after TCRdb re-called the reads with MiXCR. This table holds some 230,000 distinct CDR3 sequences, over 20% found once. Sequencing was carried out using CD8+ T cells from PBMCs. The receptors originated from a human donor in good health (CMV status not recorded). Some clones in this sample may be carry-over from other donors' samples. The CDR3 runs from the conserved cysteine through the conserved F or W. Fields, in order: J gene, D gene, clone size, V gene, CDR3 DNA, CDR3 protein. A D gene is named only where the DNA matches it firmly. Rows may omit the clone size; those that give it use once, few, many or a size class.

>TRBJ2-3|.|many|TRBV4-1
TGCGCCAGCAGCCAAGAAGGGGGAACTAGCACAGATACGCAGTATTTT
CASSQEGGTSTDTQYF
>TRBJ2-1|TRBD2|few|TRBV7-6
TGTGCCAGCAGCTTAGTAGGGCGGGGGGCAGCGGATGAGCAGTTCTTC
CASSLVGRGAADEQFF
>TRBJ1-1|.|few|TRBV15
TGTGCCACCAGCAGAGATTCGGCAGGGACGAAAGCTGAAGCTTTCTTT
CATSRDSAGTKAEAFF
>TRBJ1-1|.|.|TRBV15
TGTGTCACCAGCAGAGTTGGCCGGGCCCCAGAGGGGAACACTGAAGCTTTCTTT
CVTSRVGRAPEGNTEAFF
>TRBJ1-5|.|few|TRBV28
TGTGCCAGCACCAGCTGGGCAGGGTATAGCAATCAGCCCCAGCATTTT
CASTSWAGYSNQPQHF
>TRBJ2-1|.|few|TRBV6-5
TGTGCCAGCAGTTATTTTGCGGGGAGCTCCTACAATGAGCAGTTCTTC
CASSYFAGSSYNEQFF
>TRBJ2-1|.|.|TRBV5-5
TGTGCCAGCAGCCCCTCCTTTTTAAAGACGAATGAGCAGTTCTTC
CASSPSFLKTNEQFF
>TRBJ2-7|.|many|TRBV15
TGTGCCACCAGCAGTGACCACGAGCAGTACTTC
CATSSDHEQYF
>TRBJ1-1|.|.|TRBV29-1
TGCAGCGTTGTCGGACAGAACACTGAAGCTTTCTTT
CSVVGQNTEAFF
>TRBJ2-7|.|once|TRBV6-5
TGTGCCAGCAGTCTCAACGGCCAGAGCGAGCAGTACTTC
CASSLNGQSEQYF
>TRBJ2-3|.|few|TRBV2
TGTGCCAGCAGTGTTACAGGGACCTTCTCCCGGATCGACACAGATACGCAGTATTTT
CASSVTGTFSRIDTDTQYF
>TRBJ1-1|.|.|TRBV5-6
TGTGCCAGCAGGCGTGGGTTCCTCGACACTGAAGCTTTCTTT
CASRRGFLDTEAFF
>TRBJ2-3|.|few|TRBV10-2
TGCGCCAGCAGAGCCCGCACAGATACGCAGTATTTT
CASRARTDTQYF
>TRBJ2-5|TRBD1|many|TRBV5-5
TGTGCCAGCAGCCCGGACAGGGGAGGAGAGACCCAGTACTTC
CASSPDRGGETQYF
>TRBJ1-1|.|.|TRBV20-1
TGCAGTGCTACCTGGGGCATAAACACTGAAGCTTTCTTT
CSATWGINTEAFF
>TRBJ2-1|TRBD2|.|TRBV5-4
TGTGCCAGCAGCTCATTTAGCGGGGTCCCCTACAATGAGCAGTTCTTC
CASSSFSGVPYNEQFF
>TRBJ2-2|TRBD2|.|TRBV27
TGTGCCAGCAGTTTATCGTTGGCTAGCGGGGTGAACACCGGGGAGCTGTTTTTT
CASSLSLASGVNTGELFF
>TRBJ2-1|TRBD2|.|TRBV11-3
TGTGCCAGCAGCTTGGGCATCGGACTAGCGGGATCTGAGCAGTTCTTC
CASSLGIGLAGSEQFF
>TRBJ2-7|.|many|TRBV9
TGTGCCAGCAGCGTAGGGAGGGCCGCTGGGTACGAGCAGTACTTC
CASSVGRAAGYEQYF
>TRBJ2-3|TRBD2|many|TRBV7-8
TGTGCCAGCAGCTTATGGGCTAGCGGGGGGCAGACAGATACGCAGTATTTT
CASSLWASGGQTDTQYF
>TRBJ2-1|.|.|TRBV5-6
TGTGCCAGCAGCTTGATGAGTGAGCAGTTCTTC
CASSLMSEQFF
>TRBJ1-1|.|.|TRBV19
TGTGCCAGTACCCGGGACCCAGGGGCTGAAGCTTTCTTT
CASTRDPGAEAFF
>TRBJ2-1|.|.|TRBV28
TGTGCCAGCAGTTTACTGGGGTCGCAGTTCTTC
CASSLLGSQFF
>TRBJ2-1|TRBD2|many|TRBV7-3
TGTGCCAGCAGCCCTAGCGGGGGGGCCTATTCCTACAATGAGCAGTTCTTC
CASSPSGGAYSYNEQFF
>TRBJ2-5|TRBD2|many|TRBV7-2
TGTGCCAGCAGCTATCGACTAGCGAGTCCCGGGGAGACCCAGTACTTC
CASSYRLASPGETQYF
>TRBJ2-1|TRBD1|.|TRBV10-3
TGTGCCATCCTCGACAGGGAAAACAATGAGCAGTTCTTC
CAILDRENNEQFF
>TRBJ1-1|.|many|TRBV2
TGTGCCAGCAGTGAATGGGCAGGATACACTGAAGCTTTCTTT
CASSEWAGYTEAFF
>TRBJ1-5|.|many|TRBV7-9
TGTGCCAGCAGTTCGACTCTGGAGGTCAATCAGCCCCAGCATTTT
CASSSTLEVNQPQHF
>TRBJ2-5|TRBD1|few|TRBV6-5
TGTGCCAGCAGTTACGGACAGGGGGCAGAGACCCAGTACTTC
CASSYGQGAETQYF
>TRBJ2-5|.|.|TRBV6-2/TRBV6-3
TGTGCCAGCAGTTCCCCGGCAGCAATCGAGACCCAGTACTTC
CASSSPAAIETQYF
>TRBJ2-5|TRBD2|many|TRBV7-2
TGTGCCAGCAGCTGGCTTAGCGGGGGACCACGGGAGACCCAGTACTTC
CASSWLSGGPRETQYF
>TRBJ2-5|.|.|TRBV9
TGTGCCAGCAGCGTAGCACAGCTGCAAGAGACCCAGTACTTC
CASSVAQLQETQYF
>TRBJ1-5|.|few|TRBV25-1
TGTGCCAGCAGTGTCAGGTCCCAGCATTTT
CASSVRSQHF
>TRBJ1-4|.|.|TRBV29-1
TGCAGCGTTGAAGAGGGCAGGGGCGGTGATCCTGAAAAACTGTTTTTT
CSVEEGRGGDPEKLFF
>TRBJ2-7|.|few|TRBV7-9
TGTGCCAGCGCGGGGAGCTTAAAACCTATCGAGCAGTACTTC
CASAGSLKPIEQYF
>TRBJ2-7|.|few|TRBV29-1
TGCAGCGGGTCGGACGGTTCCTACGAGCAGTACTTC
CSGSDGSYEQYF
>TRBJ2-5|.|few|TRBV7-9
TGTGCCAGCTCGGAGCTGAACCAAGAGACCCAGTACTTC
CASSELNQETQYF
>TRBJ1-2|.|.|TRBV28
TGTGCCAGCAGTTTTCGGGGGTGGGGCAACACCTTC
CASSFRGWGNTF
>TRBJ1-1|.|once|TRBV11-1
TGTGCCAGCAGCTACGGGCGTCTGGTAATAAAGAACACTGAAGCTTTCTTT
CASSYGRLVIKNTEAFF
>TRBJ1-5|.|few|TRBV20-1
TGCAGTGCTAGAGATAAGGGGCCGGTTAATAGGGGCTCCAATCAGCCCCAGCATTTT
CSARDKGPVNRGSNQPQHF
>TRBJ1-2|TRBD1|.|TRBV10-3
TGTGCCATCAGTGAGCCAACCGGGACAGGGGGATATGGCTACACCTTC
CAISEPTGTGGYGYTF
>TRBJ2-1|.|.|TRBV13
TGTGCCAGCAGCCAAGGCAAGTTTAATGAGCAGTTCTTC
CASSQGKFNEQFF
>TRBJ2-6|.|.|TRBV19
TGTGCCAGTAGTATGGCCCGCCGCGGCTCTGGGGCCAACGTCCTGACTTTC
CASSMARRGSGANVLTF
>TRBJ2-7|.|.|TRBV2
TGTGCCAGCAGTGAATACAGGCAGAGCCAGCAGTACTTC
CASSEYRQSQQYF
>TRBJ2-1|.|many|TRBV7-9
TGTGCCAGCAGCTTAGTGAATACCAATGAGCAGTTCTTC
CASSLVNTNEQFF
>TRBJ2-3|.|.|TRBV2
TGTGCCAGCAGTGCAAGCCAGTACACAGATACGCAGTATTTT
CASSASQYTDTQYF
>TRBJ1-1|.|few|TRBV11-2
TGTGCCAGCAGGCAGGGCTGGGCTGAAGCTTTCTTT
CASRQGWAEAFF
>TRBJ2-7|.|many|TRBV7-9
TGTGCCAGCAGCTCAGACAGGAGTTTCTACGAGCAGTACTTC
CASSSDRSFYEQYF
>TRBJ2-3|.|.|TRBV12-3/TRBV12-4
TGTGCCAGCAGTTTTACGGGGGTCCAAGATACGCAGTATTTT
CASSFTGVQDTQYF
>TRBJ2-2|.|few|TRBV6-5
TGTGCCAGCAGTTACTCAGTCAGGGTGGCCGGGGAGCTGTTTTTT
CASSYSVRVAGELFF
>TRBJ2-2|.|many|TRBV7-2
TGTGCCAGCAGCATCGGACTTACCGGGGAGCTGTTTTTT
CASSIGLTGELFF
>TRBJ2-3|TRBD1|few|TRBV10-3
TGTGCCATCAGTGTTAACAGGGGCAAGAGCGATACGCAGTATTTT
CAISVNRGKSDTQYF
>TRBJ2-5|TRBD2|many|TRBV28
TGTGCCAGCAGTTTAAGTGGTAGCGGGGCTGGGGAGACCCAGTACTTC
CASSLSGSGAGETQYF